This T cell receptor (beta chain) was observed in a study of T cell responses to AZD1222 COVID-19 vaccine. The study's findings and limits: Recipients of two AZD1222 doses showed rising Spike-specific TCR breadth and depth. Possibly, clonal diversity was underestimated; donors were largely white British and included more females. Among vaccine-associated CD4 TCRs, coverage spanned spike, with dominance at 160-218 and 743-854.

Second-dose timings of about 4 or about 12 weeks were pooled. The data were produced by immunoSEQ multiplex PCR, yet TCRdb's version contains in-frame clones alone and is incomplete. The sample lists around 54,000 clones, approximately 86% occurring once. The CDR3 covers 15 residues. Germline-derived CDR1 and CDR2 are SGHDT and YYEEEE. Trimming left V 2 bases short and J 4 bases short, with 12 bases between. As regards this clone: What it recognizes is unknown.

The sample was peripheral blood, taken 28 days after the second AZD1222 dose. The TCR was taken from an adult who received the AZD1222 COVID-19 vaccine. V and J are TRBV5-6 and TRBJ2-2, with a possible D match to TRBD1 (6 bases). CDR3 DNA sequence: TGTGCCAGCAGCTTTGGGCTGACAGGCACCGGGGAGCTGTTTTTT. Its protein product is CASSFGLTGTGELFF.